This note documents a single T cell receptor beta chain sequence. The table came from immunoSEQ multiplex PCR; TCRdb's copy has only in-frame clones and leaves some out. The sample has some 140,000 clones; 85% to 90% are singletons. This sample stems from a study of cytomegalovirus exposure and HLA in healthy donors. Trimming shortened V by 5 bases and J by 0 bases, and 10 bases separated the two germline ends. The CDR3 spans 14 residues. Germline V lookup: CDR1 MNHEY, CDR2 SMNVEV (reference sequence). The chain has TRBV27 and TRBJ1-1; no firm D call. The clonotype comes from a man in his late teens or twenties in good health and CMV-seronegative. Sample: PBMCs. The CDR3 DNA follows: TGTGCCAGCAGTCTACCCGGTATGAACACTGAAGCTTTCTTT. Translation: CASSLPGMNTEAFF.